This passage covers 23 T cell receptor beta chains from one sample sequenced in a study of cytomegalovirus exposure and HLA in healthy donors. PCR involved 60 Vbeta and 13 Jbeta primers. Assay: immunoSEQ multiplex PCR; the TCRdb copy retains only in-frame clones and omits some. The table shows roughly 170,000 clones, with about 83% occurring only once. Sequencing was done on a sample of PBMCs. The receptors come from a girl between 10 and 17 years old in good health and CMV-seropositive.

This clone came up once. V gene TRBV5-1 combines with J gene TRBJ1-2; 8 positions agree with TRBD1. V lost 6 bases and J lost 2; bases outside the gene matches: 9. Germline lookup yields CDR1 SGHRS and CDR2 YFSETQ. The CDR3 consists of 15 residues. For the CDR3, the DNA is TGCGCCAGCATCGACCGGGACAGGACAAACTATGGCTACACCTTC. This gives the protein CASIDRDRTNYGYTF.

The V gene is TRBV5-4, the J gene TRBJ1-2, with 9 bases that match TRBD1. Germline V gives CDR1 SGHNT, CDR2 YYREEE (reference sequence). The CDR3 runs to 15 residues. The junction had 11 bases not matched to a gene; V was cut back by 4 bases and J by 7 bases. This CDR3 is CASSLPGQGRFGYTF. For the CDR3, the DNA is TGTGCCAGCAGCCTACCGGGACAGGGACGATTTGGCTACACCTTC.

The chain links TRBV6-1 to TRBJ1-2, with a tentative D call TRBD1 (6 bases). Germline V lookup: CDR1 MNHNS, CDR2 SASEGT. The CDR3 consists of 14 residues. Trimming took off 3 bases at V and 4 bases at J, with 12 bases between the two ends. The CDR3 DNA follows: TGTGCCAGCAGTGAGGACAGTGTGGGCTATGGCTACACCTTC. It codes for CASSEDSVGYGYTF.

The rearrangement joins TRBV5-1 to TRBJ2-4, with TRBD1 as a possible D gene (6 bases). From germline, CDR1 is SGHRS and CDR2 YFSETQ. V shed 4 bases and J shed 2 bases, with 10 bases lying between them. The CDR3 has 14 amino acids. In nucleotides, the CDR3 is TGCGCCAGCAGCGCAGGGGTTACCAAAAACATTCAGTACTTC. Encoded protein: CASSAGVTKNIQYF.

Comment on this clone: Other DNA variants within this sample encode the same CDR3. J is TRBJ1-2 and V is TRBV6-6; D is uncertain. Germline V gene sequence: CDR1 MNHNY, CDR2 SVGAGI (reference sequence). The CDR3 runs 14 residues. The ends were cut back, 0 bases at V and 1 base at J, with 6 bases in the middle. The CDR3 nucleotides are TGTGCCAGCAGTTACTCGGGCAGTAACTATGGCTACACCTTC. This encodes CASSYSGSNYGYTF.

The V call is TRBV27, the J call TRBJ1-6; TRBD1 agrees at 9 bases. This CDR3 contains 15 residues. Germline lookup yields CDR1 MNHEY and CDR2 SMNVEV (reference sequence). The V gene end was trimmed by 6 bases and the J gene end by 7 bases; junction bases not matched to a gene: 7. CDR3 protein: CASRGQGPSNSPLHF. CDR3 in DNA: TGTGCCAGCAGGGGACAGGGCCCCTCCAATTCACCCCTCCACTTT.

The chain carries TRBV7-9 and TRBJ2-3; possibly TRBD1 for D (6 bases). Trimming removed 0 bases from V and 2 bases from J, with 9 bases in between. Germline lookup yields CDR1 SEHNR and CDR2 FQNEAQ (reference sequence). CDR3 length: 15 amino acids. The CDR3 nucleotides are TGTGCCAGCAGCTTAGCGGGGGCCTACACAGATACGCAGTATTTT. This sequence encodes CASSLAGAYTDTQYF.

CDR3 protein: CASSLTQDGYSPLHF. The CDR3 DNA reads as TGTGCCAGCAGCTTGACACAGGATGGTTATTCACCCCTCCACTTT. V is TRBV5-4 and J is TRBJ1-6; D may be TRBD1 (5 bases). The CDR3 runs to 15 residues. The V end was cut by 1 base, the J end by 8 bases, with 13 bases between. CDR1 and CDR2 from the germline V gene are SGHNT and YYREEE (reference sequence).

The chain joins TRBV5-6 to TRBJ1-1; 8 nucleotides agree with TRBD1. The J segment lost 5 bases and the V segment lost 4 bases, leaving 7 bases of the junction unmatched. CDR3 length equals 14 residues. The V gene's germline CDR1 is SGHDT and CDR2 YYEEEE. CDR3 protein: CASSGQGWGTEAFF. The CDR3 DNA sequence: TGTGCCAGCAGCGGACAGGGTTGGGGAACTGAAGCTTTCTTT.

This clone occurred once. CDR3 loop: CASSDGPTEAFF. Here the CDR3 DNA reads TGTGCCAGCAGTGATGGGCCGACTGAAGCTTTCTTT. The chain links TRBV6-1 to TRBJ1-1, with D hard to call. V lost 3 bases, J lost 5 bases, and 7 bases lay in between. Germline CDR1 and CDR2: MNHNS and SASEGT. The CDR3 is 12 residues long.

The gene calls are TRBV2 and TRBJ2-7; unclear D gene. V was trimmed by 4 bases and J by 7 bases, leaving 11 bases between them. This CDR3 region has 12 residues. From germline, CDR1 is SNHLY and CDR2 FYNNEI. The CDR3 loop reads CASSASVREQYF. In DNA, the CDR3 is TGTGCCAGCAGTGCGAGCGTGAGGGAGCAGTACTTC.

This clone was recorded a few times. The chain combines TRBV6-5 with TRBJ1-6; 7 bases are a match to TRBD1. Germline lookup yields CDR1 MNHEY and CDR2 SVGAGI. J gave up 10 bases and V 4 bases, and 13 bases lay outside the gene matches. The CDR3 extends over 16 amino acids. CDR3 DNA: TGTGCCAGCAGTTCCGGGGTTGACAGGGTAGCCTCACCCCTCCACTTT. Protein: CASSSGVDRVASPLHF.

The genes are TRBV29-1 and TRBJ1-1; D is ambiguous. V was clipped by 3 bases and J by 4 bases, with 18 bases between them. Germline V gives CDR1 SQVTM, CDR2 ANQGSEA. This CDR3 contains 15 residues. The CDR3 is CSVEWQNLRSTEAFF. In nucleotides, the CDR3 is TGCAGCGTTGAGTGGCAGAACCTCCGGAGCACTGAAGCTTTCTTT.

The chain recombines TRBV4-1 with TRBJ1-1; D is uncertain. Looked up from germline, CDR1 is MGHRA and CDR2 is YSYEKL. The CDR3 runs 14 residues. The germline V and J ends were trimmed by 4 bases and 3 bases, with 12 bases remaining between them. CDR3 amino acids: CASSLKAGYTEAFF. The CDR3 DNA follows: TGCGCCAGCAGCCTAAAGGCGGGGTACACTGAAGCTTTCTTT.

The chain is built from TRBV7-3 and TRBJ1-1; 8 nucleotides agree with TRBD1. Germline loops: CDR1 SGHTA, CDR2 FQGTGA. The length of the CDR3 is 14 residues. The V segment lost 5 bases and the J segment 0 bases; nucleotides outside the gene matches: 2. The CDR3 coding sequence is TGTGCCAGCAGCCTGACAGGGGTGAACACTGAAGCTTTCTTT. It encodes CASSLTGVNTEAFF.

The chain uses TRBV10-3 and TRBJ1-3; a weak D match, TRBD1 (6 bases). The CDR3 runs 13 residues. CDR1 ENHRY and CDR2 SYGVKD come from the germline V gene. Trimming removed 7 bases from V and 0 bases from J, with 7 bases in between. CDR3 residues: CAIIGGSGNTIYF. For the CDR3, the DNA is TGTGCCATCATAGGGGGCTCTGGAAACACCATATATTTT.

The V call is TRBV25-1, the J call TRBJ1-1, with 7 nucleotides matching TRBD1. Unmatched junction bases numbered 6, after V lost 3 bases and J lost 11 bases. Germline assignment: CDR1 MGHDK and CDR2 SYGVNS. CDR3 length equals 12 residues. CDR3 in DNA: TGTGCCAGCAGTGAGCCGACAGGGTCGGCTTTCTTT. Protein: CASSEPTGSAFF.

The J gene is TRBJ1-6, the V gene TRBV7-8; tentative D call: TRBD1 (6 bases). Trimming pared 5 bases from V and 6 bases from J, leaving 8 bases between. The CDR3 runs 13 residues. Germline V gives CDR1 SGHVS, CDR2 FQNEAQ. CDR3 bases: TGTGCCAGCAGCCCCAGGGGTAATTCACCCCTCCACTTT. Translating it yields CASSPRGNSPLHF.

This clone was observed a handful of times. V and J are TRBV9 and TRBJ2-7; the D gene is possibly TRBD1 (6 bases). Trimming shortened V by 3 bases and J by 7 bases, and 20 bases separated the two germline ends. The CDR3 is 15 residues long. CDR1 is SGDLS, CDR2 YYNGEE, per germline. In DNA, the CDR3 is TGTGCCAGCAGCGATGCGACAGGTCCCGAATCGGAGCAGTACTTC. Translating gives CASSDATGPESEQYF.

The chain is built from TRBV5-4 and TRBJ1-1; TRBD1 matches at 7 bases. The CDR3 loop spans 14 amino acids. V lost 1 base and J lost 4; bases outside the gene matches: 4. Per the germline V gene, CDR1 is SGHNT and CDR2 is YYREEE (reference sequence). The CDR3 nucleotides read TGTGCCAGCAGCTTGAATGACAGGGTCACTGAAGCTTTCTTT. This gives the protein CASSLNDRVTEAFF.

This clone was seen a handful of times. The rearrangement links TRBV6-4 to TRBJ2-1, with 10 positions matching TRBD2. The junction had 4 bases not matched to a gene; V was cut back by 3 bases and J by 2 bases. The CDR3 covers 16 residues. CDR1 MRHNA and CDR2 SNTAGT come from the germline V gene. Here the CDR3 DNA reads TGTGCCAGCAGTGAATCCCTAGCGGGGGCCTACAATGAGCAGTTCTTC. Translating it yields CASSESLAGAYNEQFF.

The J gene is TRBJ1-3, the V gene TRBV11-2; D remains unclear. V shed 0 bases and J shed 0 bases, with 15 bases lying between them. The CDR3 is 18 amino acids. Germline V lookup: CDR1 SGHAT, CDR2 FQNNGV. CDR3 residues: CASSLEFVVLSSGNTIYF. CDR3 sequence (DNA): TGTGCCAGCAGCTTAGAGTTCGTAGTTCTGAGCTCTGGAAACACCATATATTTT. The entire variable domain, with the rest obtained from reference TRBV11-2 and TRBJ1-3, is as follows: EAGVAQSPRYKIIEKRQSVAFWCNPISGHATLYWYQQILGQGPKLLIQFQNNGVVDDSQLPKDRFSAERLKGVDSTLKIQPAKLEDSAVYLCASSLEFVVLSSGNTIYFGEGSWLTVV.

This chain connects TRBV19 to TRBJ1-1; 7 positions match TRBD1. The CDR3 has 14 amino acids. Germline CDR1 LNHDA, CDR2 SQIVND (reference sequence). J was trimmed by 2 bases and V by 9 bases; bases with no gene match: 9. DNA for the CDR3: TGTGCCAGCAACCCGGGACAGATAAACACTGAAGCTTTCTTT. Amino acids: CASNPGQINTEAFF.